The clone carrying this T cell receptor beta chain has at least ten counts. Its specificity is unknown. The data derive from a study of early T cells in non-severe SARS-CoV-2 infection. Study details: RNA in bulk from unsorted whole blood was sequenced, and chains were unpaired.

Study results and caveats: Matches to VDJdb favored anti-spike CD8 responses and missed private and CD4 specificities.

The ends lost 5 bases at V and 0 bases at J; junction bases unmatched: 7. From germline, CDR1 is MNHEY and CDR2 SMNVEV (reference sequence). The CDR3 totals 18 residues. Tagging with unique molecular identifiers was applied to individual cDNA molecules. TCRdb called the 5' RACE reads again in MiXCR, with one record for every CDR3 protein. The sample has roughly 45,000 distinct CDR3 sequences; around 4.6% are singletons. The TCR sequence derives from an adult who was a healthcare worker with PCR-confirmed SARS-CoV-2 infection or an uninfected control (not recorded which). This chain connects TRBV27 to TRBJ2-6; 10 nucleotides agree with TRBD2. The sample was whole blood. The CDR3 loop reads CASSPASGRTSGANVLTF. The CDR3 bases are TGTGCCAGCAGTCCGGCTAGCGGGAGAACCTCTGGGGCCAACGTCCTGACTTTC. Using reference TRBV27 and TRBJ2-6 for the parts outside the CDR3, the full variable domain is EAQVTQNPRYLITVTGKKLTVTCSQNMNHEYMSWYRQDPGLGLRQIYYSMNVEVTDKGDVPEGYKVSRKEKRNFPLILESPSPNQTSLYFCASSPASGRTSGANVLTFGAGSRLTVL.